Below are 22 T cell receptor beta chains sequenced from a single sample in a study of blood T cell repertoires in COVID-19. Only in-frame clones appear in the TCRdb table, and some are missing; sequencing was by immunoSEQ multiplex PCR. The sample consists of fewer than 300,000 clones, roughly 90% of them appearing once. The source material was peripheral blood. The receptors were gathered from a woman aged 25 to 39 with COVID-19, enrolled during active disease.

This clone has just one count. The chain employs TRBV4-1 and TRBJ1-2; D unresolved. V shed 4 bases and J shed 0 bases, with 12 bases lying between them. The germline V gene has CDR1 MGHRA and CDR2 YSYEKL. The CDR3 runs to 15 residues. Here the CDR3 DNA reads TGCGCCAGCAGCCTGTCCTCCGCAGCTAACTATGGCTACACCTTC. As protein: CASSLSSAANYGYTF.

CDR3 nucleotide sequence: TGTGCCAGCAGTTGGGGACAGGGGTATTCACCCCTCCACTTT. This sequence encodes CASSWGQGYSPLHF. The chain recombines TRBV27 with TRBJ1-6, with TRBD1 matching 10 bases. Trimming at V came to 4 bases and at J to 8 bases, leaving 2 bases not matched to a gene. Germline CDR1 reads MNHEY; CDR2 reads SMNVEV (reference sequence). CDR3 length: 14 amino acids.

This rearrangement joins TRBV5-1 to TRBJ2-7; the match to TRBD1 covers 9 bases. V trimming: 4 bases; J trimming: 2 bases; junction bases outside the gene matches: 4. The CDR3 totals 14 residues. Germline values: CDR1 SGHRS, CDR2 YFSETQ. CDR3 DNA: TGCGCCAGCAGCGTAGGGACAGGGCCCTACGAGCAGTACTTC. This encodes CASSVGTGPYEQYF.

This clone showed up just once. The chain couples TRBV3-1 (or the pseudogene TRBV3-2) to TRBJ1-1; the match to TRBD1 covers 8 bases. Germline V CDR1 and CDR2: LGHDT, YNNKEL (reference sequence). J was trimmed by 7 bases and V by 5 bases; bases with no gene match: 9. This CDR3 comprises 14 residues. CDR3 nucleotides: TGTGCCAGCAGCTATGGACAGGGTTTGGGTGAAGCTTTCTTT. Encoded protein: CASSYGQGLGEAFF.

The chain joins TRBV30 to TRBJ1-1; the match to TRBD1 covers 10 bases. The trim removed 1 base at V and 4 bases at J, leaving 0 bases unmatched. This CDR3 comprises 13 residues. The germline V gene has CDR1 GTSNPN and CDR2 SVGIG (reference sequence). CDR3 in DNA: TGTGCCTGGAGTGGGACAGGGGGCACTGAAGCTTTCTTT. Translating gives CAWSGTGGTEAFF.

The chain uses TRBV4-2 and TRBJ2-1; 8 bases are shared with TRBD2. V lost 0 bases to trimming and J lost 3 bases; unmatched junction nucleotides: 4. Germline V gene lookup returns CDR1 LGHNA and CDR2 YNFKEQ. This CDR3 comprises 16 residues. CDR3 in amino acids: CASSQEPAGVYNEQFF. The CDR3 DNA is TGTGCCAGCAGCCAAGAGCCAGCGGGAGTCTACAATGAGCAGTTCTTC.

V gene TRBV7-9 combines with J gene TRBJ2-7, with 9 nucleotides matching TRBD1. The CDR3 is 15 amino acids. Trimming removed 5 bases from V and 6 bases from J; junction bases left unmatched: 11. Germline CDR1 SEHNR, CDR2 FQNEAQ (reference sequence). In DNA, the CDR3 is TGTGCCAGCAGCCTAAGGACAGGGGAGGGGACCGAGCAGTACTTC. Its protein is CASSLRTGEGTEQYF.

The chain recombines TRBV19 with TRBJ2-5; D is ambiguous. Germline values: CDR1 LNHDA, CDR2 SQIVND (reference sequence). The V gene lost 0 bases and the J gene lost 3 bases, with 5 bases spanning the gap. The CDR3 runs 13 residues. The CDR3 loop reads CASSIDPEETQYF. The CDR3 DNA reads TGTGCCAGTAGTATAGATCCCGAAGAGACCCAGTACTTC.

This chain connects TRBV30 to TRBJ1-2; TRBD1 matches 9 bases. The length of the CDR3 is 13 residues. J was trimmed by 7 bases and V by 2 bases; bases with no gene match: 5. CDR1 is GTSNPN and CDR2 is SVGIG in the germline V gene (reference sequence). Written as DNA, the CDR3 is TGTGCCTGGAGTTCCGGGACAGGGTTTGGCTACACCTTC. This codes for CAWSSGTGFGYTF.

The chain couples TRBV7-2 to TRBJ2-7; 10 nucleotides agree with TRBD2. Germline lookup yields CDR1 SGHTA and CDR2 FQGNSA. The CDR3 consists of 14 residues. V lost 4 bases and J lost 0; bases outside the gene matches: 0. In DNA form, the CDR3 reads TGTGCCAGCAGCTCTAGCGGGAGCTCCTACGAGCAGTACTTC. Amino acid sequence: CASSSSGSSYEQYF.

The chain carries TRBV2 and TRBJ1-3; TRBD1 matches 8 bases. Germline V gives CDR1 SNHLY, CDR2 FYNNEI. Unmatched junction bases numbered 13, after V lost 5 bases and J lost 4 bases. The CDR3 spans 17 residues. As DNA, the CDR3 is TGTGCCAGCAGTTTTGAAAAGTCCGGGACAGGCGGAAACACCATATATTTT. It specifies CASSFEKSGTGGNTIYF.

This rearrangement joins TRBV7-3 to TRBJ2-1, with 7 bases lining up with TRBD2. CDR3 length equals 17 residues. V lost 1 base and J lost 7; bases outside the gene matches: 13. Germline lookup yields CDR1 SGHTA and CDR2 FQGTGA. The CDR3 reads CASSLMVGGVGRNEQFF. The CDR3 nucleotides read TGTGCCAGCAGCTTAATGGTGGGAGGGGTTGGGAGGAATGAGCAGTTCTTC.

A single count supports this clone. The CDR3 protein is CASSVGPSGSFYNEQFF. DNA for the CDR3: TGTGCCAGCAGCGTAGGGCCTAGCGGGAGCTTCTACAATGAGCAGTTCTTC. This chain connects TRBV9 to TRBJ2-1; 10 bases align to TRBD2. Germline V CDR1 and CDR2: SGDLS, YYNGEE. The CDR3 is made up of 17 amino acids. V shed 0 bases, J shed 3 bases, and the junction held 6 bases outside the gene matches. Full variable domain (remainder filled in from reference TRBV9 and TRBJ2-1): DSGVTQTPKHLITATGQRVTLRCSPRSGDLSVYWYQQSLDQGLQFLIQYYNGEERAKGNILERFSAQQFPDLHSELNLSSLELGDSALYFCASSVGPSGSFYNEQFFGPGTRLTVL.

The J gene is TRBJ1-1, the V gene TRBV28; 8 nucleotides line up with TRBD1. V shed 8 bases and J 0 bases; nucleotides not matched to a gene: 11. Per the germline V gene, CDR1 is MDHEN and CDR2 is SYDVKM. The CDR3 is 16 residues long. This CDR3 is CASAYRSTGVNTEAFF. The CDR3 bases are TGTGCCAGCGCCTACAGATCGACAGGGGTGAACACTGAAGCTTTCTTT.

The chain combines TRBV7-8 with TRBJ1-4, with a weak D call TRBD1 (6 bases). The CDR3 sequence is 14 residues long. Trimming left V 1 base short and J 7 bases short, with 10 bases between. Germline V CDR1 and CDR2: SGHVS, FQNEAQ. Here the CDR3 DNA reads TGTGCCAGCAGCTTAGGACAGGACGGTGAAAAACTGTTTTTT. As protein: CASSLGQDGEKLFF.

This clone was seen only once. The gene calls are TRBV28 and TRBJ1-5, with no clear D. The CDR3 has 12 amino acids. With 8 bases removed from V and 6 bases from J, the gap between germline ends came to 11 bases. Germline V gene sequence: CDR1 MDHEN, CDR2 SYDVKM. CDR3 nucleotide sequence: TGTGCCAGCCGCTGGGGAGGTCAGCCCCAGCATTTT. Translated: CASRWGGQPQHF.

The J gene is TRBJ1-2, the V gene TRBV10-3; possibly TRBD1 for D (5 bases). This CDR3 region has 13 residues. CDR1 is ENHRY, CDR2 SYGVKD, per germline. The ends were cut back, 6 bases at V and 1 base at J, with 9 bases in the middle. The chain's CDR3 is CAIRTEFNYGYTF. The CDR3 nucleotides read TGTGCCATCAGGACAGAGTTTAACTATGGCTACACCTTC.

V usage is TRBV30 and J usage is TRBJ1-1; the D is unclear. V lost 0 bases and J 0 bases, leaving 5 bases between the germline ends. CDR1 is GTSNPN and CDR2 is SVGIG in the germline V gene (reference sequence). The CDR3 loop spans 13 amino acids. The CDR3 sequence is CAWSVELNTEAFF. The CDR3 DNA sequence: TGTGCCTGGAGTGTCGAGTTGAACACTGAAGCTTTCTTT. Using reference TRBV30 and TRBJ1-1 for the parts outside the CDR3, the full variable domain is SQTIHQWPATLVQPVGSPLSLECTVEGTSNPNLYWYRQAAGRGLQLLFYSVGIGQISSEVPQNLSASRPQDRQFILSSKKLLLSDSGFYLCAWSVELNTEAFFGQGTRLTVV.

The rearrangement joins TRBV7-8 to TRBJ2-7; 7 positions agree with TRBD1. CDR1 is SGHVS, CDR2 FQNEAQ, per germline. This CDR3 region has 12 residues. Losses at the gene ends were 5 bases for V and 8 bases for J; bases not matched to a gene: 6. CDR3 amino acids: CASSQGEDKQYF. The CDR3 coding sequence is TGTGCCAGCAGCCAGGGGGAAGACAAGCAGTACTTC. The full variable domain, with the rest looked up from reference TRBV7-8 and TRBJ2-7, is GAGVSQSPRYKVAKRGQDVALRCDPISGHVSLFWYQQALGQGPEFLTYFQNEAQLDKSGLPSDRFFAERPEGSVSTLKIQRTQQEDSAVYLCASSQGEDKQYFGPGTRLTVT.

CDR3 protein: CAWTSNYGYTF. For the CDR3, the DNA is TGTGCCTGGACGTCTAACTATGGCTACACCTTC. The chain couples TRBV30 to TRBJ1-2, with D hard to call. The germline CDR1 and CDR2 sequences are GTSNPN and SVGIG (reference sequence). The CDR3 runs to 11 residues. With 4 bases removed from V and 0 bases from J, the gap between germline ends came to 3 bases.

CDR3 coding DNA: TGTGCCAGCAGTTCGGGACAGAACTACGAGCAGTACTTC. It is translated as CASSSGQNYEQYF. The V call is TRBV7-7, the J call TRBJ2-7; 7 bases map to TRBD1. Unmatched junction bases numbered 5, after V lost 6 bases and J lost 3 bases. CDR3 length: 13 residues. CDR1 and CDR2 (germline): SSHAT, FNYEAQ (reference sequence).

This clone was counted a few times. The chain carries TRBV11-2 and TRBJ1-6; D is unclear. CDR3 size: 15 residues. V gave up 1 base and J gave up 0 bases, with 4 bases separating them. In germline, CDR1 is SGHAT, CDR2 FQNNGV. Written as DNA, the CDR3 is TGTGCCAGCAGCTTAGGCAGCTCCTATAATTCACCCCTCCACTTT. It translates to CASSLGSSYNSPLHF.